These 16 T cell receptor beta chains were all obtained from the same sample, sequenced in a study of blood T cell repertoires in COVID-19. Produced via immunoSEQ multiplex PCR; TCRdb's table is partial and in-frame only. Of some 68,000 clones listed, about 90% are singletons. Sequenced: peripheral blood. These receptors originate from a man in his fifties or sixties with COVID-19, enrolled during active disease.

This clone was detected a few times. The rearrangement joins TRBV28 to TRBJ1-2; the D is unclear. CDR3 length equals 14 residues. Germline V gene lookup returns CDR1 MDHEN and CDR2 SYDVKM. The V and J ends lost 7 bases and 1 base respectively, with 13 bases between them. The CDR3 nucleotides read TGTGCCAGCACCCCTTCGGGTTATAACTATGGCTACACCTTC. Protein sequence: CASTPSGYNYGYTF.

This chain connects TRBV15 to TRBJ2-3, with TRBD2 matching over 10 bases. The CDR3 covers 16 residues. The junction had 2 bases not matched to a gene; V was cut back by 1 base and J by 1 base. Germline loops: CDR1 LNHNV, CDR2 YYDKDF (reference sequence). This CDR3 is CATSRALAGGTDTQYF. The CDR3 coding sequence is TGTGCCACCAGCAGAGCCCTAGCGGGAGGCACAGATACGCAGTATTTT.

The chain employs TRBV3-1 (or the pseudogene TRBV3-2) and TRBJ2-1, with 13 bases lining up with TRBD2. The CDR3 covers 18 residues. J gave up 2 bases and V 2 bases, and 6 bases lay outside the gene matches. The V gene's germline CDR1 is LGHDT and CDR2 YNNKEL (reference sequence). The CDR3 loop reads CASSQPRGTSGAYNEQFF. The CDR3 DNA follows: TGTGCCAGCAGCCAACCTAGGGGGACTAGCGGGGCCTACAATGAGCAGTTCTTC.

The chain joins TRBV5-4 to TRBJ1-5; D is undetermined. The CDR3 length is 13 residues. The V end lost 4 bases, the J end lost 6 bases, and 11 bases lay between the germline ends. Germline-derived CDR1 and CDR2 are SGHNT and YYREEE (reference sequence). DNA of the CDR3: TGTGCCAGCAGCCAGGAACGGGGTCAGCCCCAGCATTTT. Protein sequence: CASSQERGQPQHF.

The chain employs TRBV5-1 and TRBJ2-7, with 9 bases matching TRBD2. Trimming removed 0 bases from V and 3 bases from J; junction bases left unmatched: 1. CDR3 length equals 14 residues. Germline values: CDR1 SGHRS, CDR2 YFSETQ. The chain's CDR3 is CASSLDSGSYEQYF. CDR3 sequence (DNA): TGCGCCAGCAGCTTGGATAGCGGGAGCTACGAGCAGTACTTC.

This chain links TRBV30 with TRBJ2-7, with TRBD2 identical over 13 bases. From germline, CDR1 is GTSNPN and CDR2 SVGIG (reference sequence). Germline trimming cut 1 base from V and 3 bases from J; bases unmatched to any gene: 12. The CDR3 covers 18 residues. CDR3 nucleotide sequence: TGTGCCTGGAGTGGGACTAGCGGGAGCCCCGGGGCACTCTACGAGCAGTACTTC. Its translation is CAWSGTSGSPGALYEQYF.

The chain uses TRBV4-2 and TRBJ2-2; 11 bases agree with TRBD1. J was trimmed by 2 bases and V by 5 bases; bases with no gene match: 10. Germline CDR1 reads LGHNA; CDR2 reads YNFKEQ. The CDR3 spans 18 residues. CDR3 sequence: CASSYSLDRGRNTGELFF. DNA of the CDR3: TGTGCCAGCAGCTATTCGTTGGACAGGGGGCGCAACACCGGGGAGCTGTTTTTT.

The genes are TRBV15 and TRBJ1-5, with 10 bases aligning to TRBD1. The CDR3 runs 17 residues. Germline assignment: CDR1 LNHNV and CDR2 YYDKDF (reference sequence). V gave up 5 bases and J gave up 1 base; unmatched junction bases: 8. The CDR3 here is CATSGWTGGRSNQPQHF. Written as DNA, the CDR3 is TGTGCCACCAGCGGGTGGACAGGGGGTCGGAGCAATCAGCCCCAGCATTTT.

The genes are TRBV27 and TRBJ1-4; D is perhaps TRBD1 (5 bases). With 6 bases removed from V and 4 bases from J, the gap between germline ends came to 12 bases. The CDR3 covers 14 residues. Per germline, CDR1 MNHEY and CDR2 SMNVEV (reference sequence). DNA of the CDR3: TGTGCCAGCAGCACCGGGGGATTTAATGAAAAACTGTTTTTT. Its translation: CASSTGGFNEKLFF.

The chain joins TRBV5-1 to TRBJ1-1; TRBD1 might be the D (5 bases). This CDR3 has 15 amino acids. Trimming stripped 0 bases from V and 1 base from J, with 10 bases between. Germline CDR1 and CDR2: SGHRS and YFSETQ. The CDR3 here is CASSLAGRENTEAFF. CDR3 in DNA: TGCGCCAGCAGCTTGGCGGGCAGGGAGAACACTGAAGCTTTCTTT.

The J gene is TRBJ1-3, the V gene TRBV2, with 7 bases matching TRBD1. The germline V gene has CDR1 SNHLY and CDR2 FYNNEI. The CDR3 contains 13 residues. V lost 6 bases to trimming and J lost 6 bases; unmatched junction nucleotides: 5. The CDR3 loop reads CASRYRGENTIYF. As DNA, the CDR3 is TGTGCCAGCAGGTACAGGGGAGAAAACACCATATATTTT.

The V and J genes are TRBV29-1 and TRBJ2-5; a possible D gene is TRBD2 (6 bases). The germline V and J ends were trimmed by 6 bases and 5 bases, with 13 bases remaining between them. The germline V gene encodes CDR1 SQVTM and CDR2 ANQGSEA. This CDR3 comprises 12 residues. The CDR3 loop is CSVRTTWETQYF. The CDR3 DNA reads TGCAGCGTCCGGACTACGTGGGAGACCCAGTACTTC.

This chain links TRBV4-3 with TRBJ1-5; TRBD1 matches at 7 bases. Germline lookup yields CDR1 LGHNA and CDR2 YSLEER. The V gene end was trimmed by 1 base and the J gene end by 9 bases; junction bases not matched to a gene: 6. The CDR3 has 14 residues. The CDR3 loop reads CASSQGQGQGPQHF. Here the CDR3 DNA reads TGCGCCAGCAGCCAAGGACAGGGTCAAGGGCCCCAGCATTTT.

The chain couples TRBV6-6 to TRBJ2-5, with a possible D match to TRBD1 (6 bases). This CDR3 comprises 13 residues. V gave up 7 bases and J gave up 5 bases, with 14 bases separating them. Germline V gene data show CDR1 as MNHNY and CDR2 as SVGAGI (reference sequence). CDR3 protein: CASTPGARETQYF. The CDR3 region has the DNA TGTGCCAGCACCCCAGGGGCGCGGGAGACCCAGTACTTC.

This chain's CDR3 is CASSLTVYEQYF. CDR3 nucleotide sequence: TGTGCCAGCAGCTTGACAGTCTACGAGCAGTACTTC. The chain recombines TRBV7-2 with TRBJ2-7; tentatively, D is TRBD1 (5 bases). CDR1 is SGHTA, CDR2 FQGNSA, per germline. V was pared by 3 bases and J by 3 bases, with 6 bases between. CDR3 length: 12 residues. Full variable domain (remainder filled in from reference TRBV7-2 and TRBJ2-7): GAGVSQSPSNKVTEKGKDVELRCDPISGHTALYWYRQSLGQGLEFLIYFQGNSAPDKSGLPSDRFSAERTGGSVSTLTIQRTQQEDSAVYLCASSLTVYEQYFGPGTRLTVT.

The chain combines TRBV24-1 with TRBJ1-2, with D unclear. This CDR3 is built from 13 residues. Deletions cut 4 bases from V and 8 bases from J, with 13 bases between. Germline lookup yields CDR1 KGHDR and CDR2 SFDVKD. The CDR3 loop is CATSDRRGEGYTF. The CDR3 bases are TGTGCCACCAGTGACCGACGGGGTGAGGGCTACACCTTC.